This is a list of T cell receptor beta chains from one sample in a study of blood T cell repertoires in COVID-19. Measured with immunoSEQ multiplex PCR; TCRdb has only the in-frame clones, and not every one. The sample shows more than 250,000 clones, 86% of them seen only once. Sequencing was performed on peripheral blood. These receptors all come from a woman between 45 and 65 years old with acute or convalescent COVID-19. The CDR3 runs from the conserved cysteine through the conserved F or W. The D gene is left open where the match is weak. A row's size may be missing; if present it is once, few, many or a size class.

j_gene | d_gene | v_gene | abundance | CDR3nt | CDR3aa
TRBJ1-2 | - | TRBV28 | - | TGTGCCAGCAGTTTAGCGGATTATGGCTACACCTTC | CASSLADYGYTF
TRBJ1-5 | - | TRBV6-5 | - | TGTGCCAGCAGTTACGAATTTCCTACAGGCAATCAGCCCCAGCATTTT | CASSYEFPTGNQPQHF
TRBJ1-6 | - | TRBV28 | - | TGTGCCAGCAGTGGAGGAAGCGGCTCACCCCTCCACTTT | CASSGGSGSPLHF
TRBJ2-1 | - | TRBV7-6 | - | TGTGCCAGCAGCTCCTGGGGAGCTAGGTACAATGAGCAGTTCTTC | CASSSWGARYNEQFF
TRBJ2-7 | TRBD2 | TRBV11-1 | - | TGTGCCAGCAGCTGGACTAGCGGGAGCTCCTACGAGCAGTACTTC | CASSWTSGSSYEQYF
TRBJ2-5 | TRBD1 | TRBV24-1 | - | TGTGCCACCAGTGATTTGAACAGGGGGAATCAAGAGACCCAGTACTTC | CATSDLNRGNQETQYF
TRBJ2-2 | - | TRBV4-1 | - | TGCGCCAGCAGCCATCCCGCCCAGGGGCGCCTAAACACCGGGGAGCTGTTTTTT | CASSHPAQGRLNTGELFF
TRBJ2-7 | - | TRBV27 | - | TGTGCCAGCAAAGCCCGGGACTTCACCTACGAGCAGTACTTC | CASKARDFTYEQYF
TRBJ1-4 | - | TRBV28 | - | TGTGCCAGCAGTTTGAATGGGGCTTATAATGAAAAACTGTTTTTT | CASSLNGAYNEKLFF
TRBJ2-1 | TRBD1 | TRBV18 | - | TGTGCCAGCTCACCGCTCGCAGGGGGCGACTACAATGAGCAGTTCTTC | CASSPLAGGDYNEQFF
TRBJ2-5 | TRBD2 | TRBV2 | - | TGTGCCAGCGACTCCGGACTAGCGGGAGTAGAGACCCAGTACTTC | CASDSGLAGVETQYF
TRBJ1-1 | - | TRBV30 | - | TGTGCCTGGAGTGTATCTCTGGGGCGGACTGAAGCTTTCTTT | CAWSVSLGRTEAFF
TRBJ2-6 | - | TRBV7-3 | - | TGTGCCAGCAGCTTACGGGGGGCCTCTGGGGCCAACGTCCTGACTTTC | CASSLRGASGANVLTF
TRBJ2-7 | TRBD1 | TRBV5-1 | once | TGCGCCAGCAGCCCAAGCATGGGGACAGGGTCCGGCGAGCAGTACTTC | CASSPSMGTGSGEQYF
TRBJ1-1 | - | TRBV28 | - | TGTGCCAGCAGTATCGGAGGTCTTATGAACACTGAAGCTTTCTTT | CASSIGGLMNTEAFF
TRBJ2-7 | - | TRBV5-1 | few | TGCGCCAGCAGCTGGACAGCTTACTCCTACGAGCAGTACTTC | CASSWTAYSYEQYF
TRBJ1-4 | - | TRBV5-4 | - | TGTGCCAGCAGCCGAGGACTGAATGAAAAACTGTTTTTT | CASSRGLNEKLFF
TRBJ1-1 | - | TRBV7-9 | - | TGTGCCAGCAGCTTTACAGGGTTGAACACTGAAGCTTTCTTT | CASSFTGLNTEAFF
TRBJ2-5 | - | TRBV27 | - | TGTGCCAGCAGTCCCCTCCCCTACGGTCAAGAGACCCAGTACTTC | CASSPLPYGQETQYF
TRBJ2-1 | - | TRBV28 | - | TGTGCCAGCACTCCTGGGGGCGGGAATGAGCAGTTCTTC | CASTPGGGNEQFF
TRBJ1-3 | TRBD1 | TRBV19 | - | TGTGCCAGTAGGAAGACAGGGCTTGGAAACACCATATATTTT | CASRKTGLGNTIYF
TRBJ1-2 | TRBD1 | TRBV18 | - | TGTGCCAGCTCGGCCGGGACAGGGGATCTCTATGGCTACACCTTC | CASSAGTGDLYGYTF
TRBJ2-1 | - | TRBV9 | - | TGTGCCAGCAGCGTAGAGGGGTCTACGTACAATGAGCAGTTCTTC | CASSVEGSTYNEQFF
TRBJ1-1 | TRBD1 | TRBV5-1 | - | TGCGCCAGCAGCAACGGACAGGGCGAAGCTGAAGCTTTCTTT | CASSNGQGEAEAFF
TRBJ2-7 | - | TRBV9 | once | TGTGCCAGCAGCGTAGGCAGCGGCTCCTACGAGCAGTACTTC | CASSVGSGSYEQYF
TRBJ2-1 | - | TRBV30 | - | TGTGCCTGGAAGGGGGTTACGAGCTCCTACAATGAGCAGTTCTTC | CAWKGVTSSYNEQFF
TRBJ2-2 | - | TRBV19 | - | TGTGCCAGTAGTATAGGACTCGGGGCGAACACCGGGGAGCTGTTTTTT | CASSIGLGANTGELFF
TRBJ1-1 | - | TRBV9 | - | TGTGCCAGCAGCCCCCGACAGTTGAACACTGAAGCTTTCTTT | CASSPRQLNTEAFF
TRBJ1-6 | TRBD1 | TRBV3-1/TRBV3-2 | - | TGTGCCAGCAGGCGTATGGACAGGGGGGCGTTTGGATCACCCCTCCACTTT | CASRRMDRGAFGSPLHF
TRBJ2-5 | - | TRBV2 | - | TGTGCCAGCAGCGTCCAAGAGACCCAGTACTTC | CASSVQETQYF
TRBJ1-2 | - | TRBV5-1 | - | TGCGCCAGCGGCTATTCAAGGCAGGGGTATGGCTACACCTTC | CASGYSRQGYGYTF